The 20 T cell receptor beta chains given below trace back to one sample, sequenced in a study of cytomegalovirus exposure and HLA in healthy donors. The PCR contained 60 Vbeta and 13 Jbeta primers. The assay was immunoSEQ multiplex PCR, and TCRdb's table has in-frame clones only and misses some. This sample has roughly 240,000 clones, with about three quarters found just once. Sequences were obtained from PBMCs. These TCRs come from a boy younger than 18 in good health and CMV-seronegative.

J is TRBJ1-1 and V is TRBV2; 8 bases fit TRBD1. The CDR3 has 16 residues. The V and J ends lost 10 bases and 1 base, in that order; junction bases with no gene match: 14. Germline CDR1 SNHLY, CDR2 FYNNEI. The CDR3 reads CATLPPRTGRNTEAFF. The CDR3 DNA reads as TGTGCCACTCTCCCGCCCCGGACAGGGAGGAACACTGAAGCTTTCTTT. Full variable domain (missing parts from reference TRBV2 and TRBJ1-1): EPEVTQTPSHQVTQMGQEVILRCVPISNHLYFYWYRQILGQKVEFLVSFYNNEISEKSEIFDDQFSVERPDGSNFTLKIRSTKLEDSAMYFCATLPPRTGRNTEAFFGQGTRLTVV.

This chain joins TRBV19 and TRBJ1-2; a weak D match, TRBD1 (5 bases). Germline V gene data show CDR1 as LNHDA and CDR2 as SQIVND (reference sequence). V was shortened by 7 bases and J by 4 bases, with 16 bases between the two germline ends. The CDR3 has 14 amino acids. This CDR3 reads CASNQGLGGYGYTF. The CDR3 bases are TGTGCCAGTAATCAGGGTTTGGGGGGCTATGGCTACACCTTC.

The chain combines TRBV9 with TRBJ1-1; D may be TRBD1 (6 bases). The germline V gene has CDR1 SGDLS and CDR2 YYNGEE. V lost 2 bases and J lost 0, with 8 bases in between. CDR3 length: 14 amino acids. CDR3 sequence: CASSVTGLNTEAFF. The DNA for the CDR3 is TGTGCCAGCAGCGTCACAGGGTTGAACACTGAAGCTTTCTTT.

This clone came up a few times. V gene TRBV27 combines with J gene TRBJ1-2, with D unclear. V was cut by 5 bases and J by 4 bases, with 11 bases left in between. Germline CDR1 and CDR2: MNHEY and SMNVEV (reference sequence). The length of the CDR3 is 13 residues. The CDR3 DNA reads TGTGCCAGCAGTCCTCATCGGTTCTATGGCTACACCTTC. It is translated as CASSPHRFYGYTF.

This clone appeared once. The chain carries TRBV12-1 and TRBJ2-7; the table's D call, TRBD1, was not checked against the DNA. TRBV12-1 is assigned pseudogene status. The CDR3 is made up of 16 amino acids. In nucleotides, the CDR3 is TGTGCCAGCAGCTTTTCCGGACAGCCCAGACTCTACGAGCAGTACTTC. Translation: CASSFSGQPRLYEQYF.

J is TRBJ2-7 and V is TRBV28; TRBD1 matches at 7 bases. There are 16 residues in the CDR3. V gave up 1 base and J gave up 2 bases; unmatched junction bases: 8. CDR1 is MDHEN and CDR2 is SYDVKM in the germline V gene. This CDR3 is CASSLLNQGDPYEQYF. The CDR3, as DNA: TGTGCCAGCAGTTTATTAAATCAGGGGGATCCCTACGAGCAGTACTTC. Based on the CDR3 plus reference TRBV28 and TRBJ2-7, the full variable domain is DVKVTQSSRYLVKRTGEKVFLECVQDMDHENMFWYRQDPGLGLRLIYFSYDVKMKEKGDIPEGYSVSREKKERFSLILESASTNQTSMYLCASSLLNQGDPYEQYFGPGTRLTVT.

The chain is built from TRBV5-6 and TRBJ2-3; 10 bases match TRBD2. Germline V CDR1 and CDR2: SGHDT, YYEEEE. The ends lost 4 bases at V and 1 base at J; junction bases unmatched: 3. The CDR3 extends over 15 amino acids. In DNA, the CDR3 is TGTGCCAGCAGCCGGACTAGCGGAGGCACAGATACGCAGTATTTT. As protein: CASSRTSGGTDTQYF. Variable domain in full (rest from reference TRBV5-6 and TRBJ2-3): DAGVTQSPTHLIKTRGQQVTLRCSPKSGHDTVSWYQQALGQGPQFIFQYYEEEERQRGNFPDRFSGHQFPNYSSELNVNALLLGDSALYLCASSRTSGGTDTQYFGPGTRLTVL.

The chain combines TRBV7-7 with TRBJ2-2, with TRBD2 identical over 8 bases. Trimming at V came to 4 bases and at J to 4 bases, leaving 5 bases not matched to a gene. CDR3 size: 15 residues. Germline loops: CDR1 SSHAT, CDR2 FNYEAQ (reference sequence). CDR3: CASSSSGRGTGELFF. CDR3 nucleotides: TGTGCCAGCAGCTCGAGCGGGAGAGGCACCGGGGAGCTGTTTTTT.

CDR3 coding DNA: TGTGCCAGCAGCTCCTTTTCGTCGTCGGGAGACACTGAAGCTTTCTTT. Residues: CASSSFSSSGDTEAFF. The rearrangement uses TRBV11-2 and TRBJ1-1; D is unclear. V lost 4 bases and J 3 bases, leaving 18 bases between the germline ends. This CDR3 region has 16 residues. Germline-derived CDR1 and CDR2 are SGHAT and FQNNGV.

V is TRBV30 and J is TRBJ1-3; D not certain. This CDR3 has 14 amino acids. Trimming removed 1 base at V and 9 bases at J, with 16 bases between. CDR1 and CDR2 from the germline V gene are GTSNPN and SVGIG (reference sequence). The CDR3 reads CAWSASPGPATIYF. CDR3 DNA sequence: TGTGCCTGGAGTGCCTCTCCCGGTCCCGCCACCATATATTTT.

This chain joins TRBV21-1 and TRBJ1-6; the D call TRBD1 from the table was never checked on the DNA. TRBV21-1 is tagged as a pseudogene. The CDR3 runs 14 residues. In nucleotides, the CDR3 is TGTGCCAGCAGCAAAACCTGGCCCTATTCACCCCTCCACTTT. It specifies CASSKTWPYSPLHF.

The V call is TRBV4-1, the J call TRBJ2-2; D remains ambiguous. Trimming removed 0 bases from V and 0 bases from J, with 11 bases in between. The CDR3 has 17 residues. CDR1 and CDR2 (germline): MGHRA, YSYEKL. DNA of the CDR3: TGCGCCAGCAGCCAAGATCCCTCTTCCCCGAACACCGGGGAGCTGTTTTTT. Protein product: CASSQDPSSPNTGELFF.

This clone was found a few times. CDR3: CASSRRQGLLPPYNSPLHF. The DNA for the CDR3 is TGTGCCAGCAGCCGGAGACAGGGCCTACTACCCCCCTATAATTCACCCCTCCACTTT. The V and J genes are TRBV7-9 and TRBJ1-6; 7 positions match TRBD1. The CDR3 is 19 residues long. Germline values: CDR1 SEHNR, CDR2 FQNEAQ (reference sequence). V was pared by 5 bases and J by 2 bases, with 15 bases of the junction left unmatched.

The V gene is TRBV6-1, the J gene TRBJ2-3; the D gene is possibly TRBD2 (6 bases). The CDR3 is 11 residues long. Germline CDR1 MNHNS, CDR2 SASEGT. Deletions cut 4 bases from V and 13 bases from J, with 12 bases between. The CDR3 sequence: CASSAGETEYF. The DNA for the CDR3 is TGTGCCAGCAGTGCGGGGGAGACCGAGTATTTT.

This clone has a handful of counts. The chain employs TRBV7-2 and TRBJ1-1, with a tentative D call TRBD1 (5 bases). There are 12 residues in the CDR3. Looked up from germline, CDR1 is SGHTA and CDR2 is FQGNSA. Deletions cut 1 base from V and 8 bases from J, with 8 bases between. The CDR3 is CASSLVQGEAFF. The CDR3 nucleotides are TGTGCCAGCAGCTTAGTCCAGGGAGAAGCTTTCTTT.

The chain uses TRBV30 and TRBJ2-7; tentatively, D is TRBD2 (6 bases). Germline-derived CDR1 and CDR2 are GTSNPN and SVGIG (reference sequence). This CDR3 region has 13 residues. Trimming removed 7 bases from V and 0 bases from J, with 13 bases in between. CDR3 nucleotide sequence: TGTGCCTACGGCGCGGGGTTCTCCTACGAGCAGTACTTC. Protein: CAYGAGFSYEQYF.

About this clone: Distinct nucleotide sequences in the sample also encode this CDR3. J is TRBJ1-2 and V is TRBV2; a weak D match, TRBD1 (6 bases). There are 14 residues in the CDR3. V was cut by 6 bases and J by 4 bases, with 15 bases left in between. Germline CDR1 SNHLY, CDR2 FYNNEI. The CDR3 here is CASSELKDSYGYTF. CDR3 coding DNA: TGTGCCAGCAGCGAGCTTAAGGACAGCTATGGCTACACCTTC.

About this clone: The germline gene is not matched at one end of the junction; a read error may be the cause. The genes are TRBV7-7 and TRBJ2-3, with D hard to call. Germline V gene sequence: CDR1 SSHAT, CDR2 FNYEAQ (reference sequence). The CDR3 covers 15 residues. In DNA form, the CDR3 reads TGTGCTAGCAGCTTCCAAAAGACTAGCACAGATACGCAGTATTTT. This codes for CASSFQKTSTDTQYF.

The CDR3 nucleotides are TGTGCCAGCAGCACAGGGGGAGGTTCTCTCCGCTCTGGGGCCAACGTCCTGACTTTC. This gives the protein CASSTGGGSLRSGANVLTF. The chain has TRBV7-9 and TRBJ2-6; 8 nucleotides match TRBD1. The germline CDR1 and CDR2 sequences are SEHNR and FQNEAQ (reference sequence). The ends lost 5 bases at V and 0 bases at J; junction bases unmatched: 12. The CDR3 consists of 19 residues.

This clone was detected a few times. The chain links TRBV9 to TRBJ2-5; unclear D gene. The J call could be wrong; TRBJ2-7 is a better fit for the DNA end. CDR1 and CDR2 (germline): SGDLS, YYNGEE. The CDR3 runs 16 residues. DNA for the CDR3: TGTGCCAGCAGCGTAGACCTGTCCGGGTCGACCTACGAGCAGTACTTC. Translating gives CASSVDLSGSTYEQYF.